The 21 T cell receptor beta chains below come from one sample, sequenced in a study of blood T cell repertoires in COVID-19. Here immunoSEQ multiplex PCR was the method, and the copy in TCRdb shows in-frame clones only, minus some. The sample has some 160,000 clones, about 83% seen once. Sequencing was performed on peripheral blood. Every receptor here comes from a woman of 80 years or more with acute or convalescent COVID-19.

The V and J genes are TRBV11-3 and TRBJ1-3; 10 bases agree with TRBD1. This CDR3 contains 13 residues. Germline-derived CDR1 and CDR2 are SGHNT and YENEEA. J lost 8 bases, V lost 5 bases, and 3 bases had no gene match. The DNA for the CDR3 is TGTGCCAGCAGCCGGACAGGGGGGGACACCATATATTTT. Residues: CASSRTGGDTIYF.

The genes are TRBV2 and TRBJ2-5, with D possibly matching TRBD2 (6 bases). CDR3 length equals 13 residues. The germline V gene has CDR1 SNHLY and CDR2 FYNNEI. V gave up 10 bases and J gave up 7 bases, with 19 bases separating them. The CDR3 is CAISLTMEGTQYF. CDR3 coding DNA: TGTGCCATCAGCTTAACAATGGAGGGGACCCAGTACTTC. Looking up the rest from reference TRBV2 and TRBJ2-5 gives the full variable domain: EPEVTQTPSHQVTQMGQEVILRCVPISNHLYFYWYRQILGQKVEFLVSFYNNEISEKSEIFDDQFSVERPDGSNFTLKIRSTKLEDSAMYFCAISLTMEGTQYFGPGTRLLVL.

This rearrangement joins TRBV28 to TRBJ1-2, with 10 bases lining up with TRBD1. Germline CDR1 MDHEN, CDR2 SYDVKM. V lost 1 base, J lost 8 bases, and 4 bases stayed unmatched. The CDR3 has 14 amino acids. The CDR3 sequence is CASSLLRTGGGYTF. The CDR3 DNA is TGTGCCAGCAGTTTATTAAGGACAGGGGGAGGCTACACCTTC.

The chain employs TRBV24-1 and TRBJ2-1; 8 bases are shared with TRBD1. The germline gives CDR1 KGHDR, CDR2 SFDVKD. V lost 4 bases to trimming and J lost 9 bases; unmatched junction nucleotides: 16. The CDR3 sequence is 17 residues long. The CDR3 coding sequence is TGTGCCACCAGTGAAGGCCCCGGACAGGGAAGGTTTAGTGAGCAGTTCTTC. Residues: CATSEGPGQGRFSEQFF.

The chain links TRBV7-9 to TRBJ1-5; no reliable D call. The CDR3 is 15 residues long. Germline V lookup: CDR1 SEHNR, CDR2 FQNEAQ (reference sequence). Deletions cut 1 base from V and 4 bases from J, with 11 bases between. The CDR3 protein is CASSLGRTGNQPQHF. DNA of the CDR3: TGTGCCAGCAGCTTAGGCAGGACTGGAAATCAGCCCCAGCATTTT.

The V call is TRBV5-1, the J call TRBJ2-2; weak D call: TRBD2 (6 bases). The CDR3 runs 16 residues. Trimming stripped 0 bases from V and 0 bases from J, with 9 bases between. Germline values: CDR1 SGHRS, CDR2 YFSETQ. The CDR3 DNA is TGCGCCAGCAGCTTGGGACTAGTAGCGAACACCGGGGAGCTGTTTTTT. It codes for CASSLGLVANTGELFF.

V is TRBV5-1 and J is TRBJ2-3, with D hard to call. The ends were cut back, 4 bases at V and 4 bases at J, with 7 bases in the middle. Germline CDR1 and CDR2: SGHRS and YFSETQ. This CDR3 comprises 12 residues. The CDR3 region is CASSGRADTQYF. CDR3 bases: TGCGCCAGCAGCGGTCGGGCAGATACGCAGTATTTT.

The V gene is TRBV15, the J gene TRBJ1-1, with unresolved D. Germline V gene data show CDR1 as LNHNV and CDR2 as YYDKDF (reference sequence). V was pared by 0 bases and J by 6 bases, with 8 bases between. This CDR3 is 13 amino acids long. For the CDR3, the DNA is TGTGCCACCAGCAGAGAGGGCAGACCTGAAGCTTTCTTT. Protein product: CATSREGRPEAFF.

The V call is TRBV14, the J call TRBJ1-2, with TRBD1 as a possible D gene (6 bases). This CDR3 has 15 amino acids. From germline, CDR1 is SGHDN and CDR2 FVKESK. V lost 8 bases to trimming and J lost 0 bases, with 16 bases between them. The CDR3 DNA reads as TGTGCCAGCGAACGGGACACACGATCTAACTATGGCTACACCTTC. Translated: CASERDTRSNYGYTF.

This chain uses TRBV24-1 with TRBJ2-7; the D gene is possibly TRBD1 (6 bases). The germline V gene has CDR1 KGHDR and CDR2 SFDVKD. This CDR3 region has 15 residues. The V and J ends lost 8 bases and 3 bases respectively, with 19 bases between them. Here the CDR3 reads CATKALPGQLYEQYF. The CDR3 DNA sequence: TGTGCCACCAAGGCCCTGCCCGGACAGCTCTACGAGCAGTACTTC.

This sequence joins TRBV6-5 and TRBJ1-1; no clear D. The V end lost 6 bases, the J end lost 3 bases, and 14 bases lay between the germline ends. Germline V gives CDR1 MNHEY, CDR2 SVGAGI. The CDR3 is 14 amino acids. This chain's CDR3 is CASRILERDTEAFF. CDR3 sequence (DNA): TGTGCCAGCAGGATCTTGGAGCGGGACACTGAAGCTTTCTTT.

The chain is built from TRBV24-1 and TRBJ2-7; 12 bases fit TRBD2. The CDR3 is 14 residues long. Trimming at V came to 4 bases and at J to 12 bases, leaving 9 bases not matched to a gene. Germline-derived CDR1 and CDR2 are KGHDR and SFDVKD. The chain's CDR3 is CATSDRLAGEKRYF. CDR3 DNA sequence: TGTGCCACCAGTGACCGACTAGCGGGGGAAAAGCGGTACTTC.

V is TRBV19 and J is TRBJ1-4; 10 bases agree with TRBD1. The J segment lost 6 bases and the V segment lost 5 bases, leaving 6 bases of the junction unmatched. Germline lookup yields CDR1 LNHDA and CDR2 SQIVND (reference sequence). CDR3 length: 15 amino acids. This CDR3 reads CASSLPGTGDEKLFF. The CDR3 bases are TGTGCCAGTAGTCTGCCCGGGACAGGGGATGAAAAACTGTTTTTT.

This chain uses TRBV29-1 with TRBJ1-1; D is perhaps TRBD1 (6 bases). This CDR3 is 14 amino acids long. V lost 4 bases and J lost 11, with 23 bases in between. Looked up from germline, CDR1 is SQVTM and CDR2 is ANQGSEA. CDR3 in DNA: TGCAGCGTTGGGGATGTTGACAGGCCACGTACCGCTTTCTTT. It translates to CSVGDVDRPRTAFF.

This clone was seen once. V and J are TRBV19 and TRBJ2-1; 7 nucleotides agree with TRBD1. The V gene's germline CDR1 is LNHDA and CDR2 SQIVND (reference sequence). V lost 7 bases and J lost 5; bases outside the gene matches: 17. The CDR3 has 17 residues. The CDR3 here is CASKNFGTARPHNEQFF. The CDR3 DNA reads TGTGCCAGTAAAAACTTTGGGACAGCTAGACCCCACAATGAGCAGTTCTTC. The variable domain in full, completed from reference TRBV19 and TRBJ2-1, reads DGGITQSPKYLFRKEGQNVTLSCEQNLNHDAMYWYRQDPGQGLRLIYYSQIVNDFQKGDIAEGYSVSREKKESFPLTVTSAQKNPTAFYLCASKNFGTARPHNEQFFGPGTRLTVL.

The rearrangement links TRBV6-6 to TRBJ2-2; D may be TRBD1 (6 bases). This CDR3 has 15 amino acids. V dropped 6 bases and J dropped 0 bases, with 11 bases sitting between them. Germline CDR1 is MNHNY and CDR2 is SVGAGI (reference sequence). CDR3 amino acids: CASRVGAANTGELFF. The CDR3 nucleotides are TGTGCCAGCAGAGTGGGGGCAGCGAACACCGGGGAGCTGTTTTTT.

CDR3 residues: CASSLSSGGQETQYF. Here the CDR3 DNA reads TGTGCCAGCAGTTTGTCGAGCGGGGGGCAAGAGACCCAGTACTTC. This chain connects TRBV28 to TRBJ2-5; TRBD2 matches 9 bases. Germline assignment: CDR1 MDHEN and CDR2 SYDVKM. V was clipped by 3 bases and J by 2 bases; unmatched bases: 4. The CDR3 contains 15 residues. The full variable domain, in which reference TRBV28 and TRBJ2-5 provide the parts outside the CDR3, is DVKVTQSSRYLVKRTGEKVFLECVQDMDHENMFWYRQDPGLGLRLIYFSYDVKMKEKGDIPEGYSVSREKKERFSLILESASTNQTSMYLCASSLSSGGQETQYFGPGTRLLVL.

This clone came up a few times. The rearrangement joins TRBV27 to TRBJ2-7; tentative D call: TRBD2 (5 bases). Per germline, CDR1 MNHEY and CDR2 SMNVEV (reference sequence). The V gene lost 5 bases and the J gene lost 2 bases, with 13 bases spanning the gap. The CDR3 is 14 residues long. The CDR3: CASSPSLGPYEQYF. As DNA, the CDR3 is TGTGCCAGCAGTCCGTCACTAGGCCCCTACGAGCAGTACTTC.

This clone was picked up a small number of times. This chain joins TRBV5-1 and TRBJ2-1; D might be TRBD2 (6 bases). Germline loops: CDR1 SGHRS, CDR2 YFSETQ. Deletions cut 4 bases from V and 0 bases from J, with 20 bases between. The CDR3 length is 18 residues. CDR3 sequence (DNA): TGCGCCAGCAGCCGGAAACTAGCTACCAACAACTCCTACAATGAGCAGTTCTTC. Translation: CASSRKLATNNSYNEQFF.

This chain links TRBV27 with TRBJ1-5; 7 bases match TRBD1. Per germline, CDR1 MNHEY and CDR2 SMNVEV (reference sequence). The CDR3 runs 15 residues. The ends lost 7 bases at V and 0 bases at J; junction bases unmatched: 6. Here the CDR3 DNA reads TGTGCCAGCAACGACAGGGTAGATAGCAATCAGCCCCAGCATTTT. Its translation: CASNDRVDSNQPQHF.

The chain has TRBV19 and TRBJ1-6; TRBD1 aligns across 9 bases. The V gene's germline CDR1 is LNHDA and CDR2 SQIVND (reference sequence). V was pared by 4 bases and J by 8 bases, with 3 bases of the junction left unmatched. The CDR3 spans 14 residues. The CDR3 nucleotides read TGTGCCAGTAGTAGGACAGGGGCCGATTCACCCCTCCACTTT. This encodes CASSRTGADSPLHF.